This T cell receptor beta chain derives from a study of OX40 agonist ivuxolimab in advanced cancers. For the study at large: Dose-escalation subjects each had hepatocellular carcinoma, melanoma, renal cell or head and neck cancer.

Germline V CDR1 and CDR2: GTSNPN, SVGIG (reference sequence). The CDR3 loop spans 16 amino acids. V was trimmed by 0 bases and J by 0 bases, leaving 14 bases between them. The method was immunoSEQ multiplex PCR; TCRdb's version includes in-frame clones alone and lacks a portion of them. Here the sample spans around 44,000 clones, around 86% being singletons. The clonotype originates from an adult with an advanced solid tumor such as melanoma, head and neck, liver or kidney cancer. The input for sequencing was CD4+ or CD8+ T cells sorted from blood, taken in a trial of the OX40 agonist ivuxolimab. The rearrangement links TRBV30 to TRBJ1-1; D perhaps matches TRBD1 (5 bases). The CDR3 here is CAWSVPRGIMNTEAFF. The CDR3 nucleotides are TGTGCCTGGAGTGTACCCCGGGGCATCATGAACACTGAAGCTTTCTTT.